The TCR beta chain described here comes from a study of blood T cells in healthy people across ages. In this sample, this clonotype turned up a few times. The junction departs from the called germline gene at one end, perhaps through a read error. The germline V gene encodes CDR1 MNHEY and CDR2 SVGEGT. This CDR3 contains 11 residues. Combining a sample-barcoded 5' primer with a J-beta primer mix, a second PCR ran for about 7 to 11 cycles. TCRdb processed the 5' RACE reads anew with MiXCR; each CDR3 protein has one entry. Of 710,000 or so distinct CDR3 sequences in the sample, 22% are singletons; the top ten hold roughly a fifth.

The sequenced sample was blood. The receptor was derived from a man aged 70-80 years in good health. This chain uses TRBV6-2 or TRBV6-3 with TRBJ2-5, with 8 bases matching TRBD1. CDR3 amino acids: CASSWTGLAFF. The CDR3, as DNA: TGTGCCAGCAGTTGGACAGGGCTGGCGTTCTTC.